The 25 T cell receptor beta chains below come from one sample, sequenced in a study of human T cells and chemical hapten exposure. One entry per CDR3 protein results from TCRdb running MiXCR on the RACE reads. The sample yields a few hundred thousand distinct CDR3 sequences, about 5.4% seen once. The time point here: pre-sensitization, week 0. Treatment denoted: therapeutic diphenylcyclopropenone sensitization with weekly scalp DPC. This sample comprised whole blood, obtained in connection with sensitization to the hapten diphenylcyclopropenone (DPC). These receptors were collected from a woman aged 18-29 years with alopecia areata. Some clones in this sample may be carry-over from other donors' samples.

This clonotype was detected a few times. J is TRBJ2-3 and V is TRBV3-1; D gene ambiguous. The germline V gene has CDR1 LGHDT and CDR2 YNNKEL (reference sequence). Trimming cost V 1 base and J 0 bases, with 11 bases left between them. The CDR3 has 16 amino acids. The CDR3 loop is CASSQVSGRSTDTQYF. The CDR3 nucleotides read TGTGCCAGCAGCCAAGTTTCCGGGCGGAGCACAGATACGCAGTATTTT.

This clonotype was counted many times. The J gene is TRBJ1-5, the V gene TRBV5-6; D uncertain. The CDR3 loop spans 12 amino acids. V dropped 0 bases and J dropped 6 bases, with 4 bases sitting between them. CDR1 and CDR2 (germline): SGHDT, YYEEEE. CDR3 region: CASSLGSQPQHF. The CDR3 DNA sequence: TGTGCCAGCAGCTTGGGGAGTCAGCCCCAGCATTTT.

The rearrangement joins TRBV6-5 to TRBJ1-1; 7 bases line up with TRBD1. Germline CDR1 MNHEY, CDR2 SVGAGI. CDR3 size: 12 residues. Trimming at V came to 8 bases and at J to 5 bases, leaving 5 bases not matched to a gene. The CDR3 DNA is TGTGCCAGCGGAAGACAGGGAACTGAAGCTTTCTTT. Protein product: CASGRQGTEAFF.

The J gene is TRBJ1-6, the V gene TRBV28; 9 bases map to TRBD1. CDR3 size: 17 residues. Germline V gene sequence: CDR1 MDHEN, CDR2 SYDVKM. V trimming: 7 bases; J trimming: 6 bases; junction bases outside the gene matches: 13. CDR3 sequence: CASNQPDRGSINSPLHF. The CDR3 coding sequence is TGTGCCAGCAACCAACCGGACAGGGGAAGTATTAATTCACCCCTCCACTTT.

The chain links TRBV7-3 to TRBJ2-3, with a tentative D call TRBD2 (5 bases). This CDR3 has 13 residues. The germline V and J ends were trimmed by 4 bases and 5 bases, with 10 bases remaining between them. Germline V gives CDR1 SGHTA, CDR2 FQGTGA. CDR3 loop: CASSSGSGDTQYF. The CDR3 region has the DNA TGTGCCAGCAGCTCGGGGTCTGGAGATACGCAGTATTTT.

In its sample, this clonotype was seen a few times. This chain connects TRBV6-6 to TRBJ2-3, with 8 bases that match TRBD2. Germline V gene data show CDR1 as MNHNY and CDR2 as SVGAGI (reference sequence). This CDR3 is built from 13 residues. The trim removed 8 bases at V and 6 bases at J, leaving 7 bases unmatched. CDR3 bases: TGTGCCAGCTGGTCGGGGGGGCCTGATACGCAGTATTTT. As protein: CASWSGGPDTQYF.

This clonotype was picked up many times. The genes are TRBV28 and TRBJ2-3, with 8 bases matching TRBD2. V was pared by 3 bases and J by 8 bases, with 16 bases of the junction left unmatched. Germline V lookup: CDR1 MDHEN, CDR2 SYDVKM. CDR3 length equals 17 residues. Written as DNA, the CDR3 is TGTGCCAGCAGTTTCGCCCAGCGGGGGCCTGCATTCGTTACGCAGTATTTT. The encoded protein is CASSFAQRGPAFVTQYF.

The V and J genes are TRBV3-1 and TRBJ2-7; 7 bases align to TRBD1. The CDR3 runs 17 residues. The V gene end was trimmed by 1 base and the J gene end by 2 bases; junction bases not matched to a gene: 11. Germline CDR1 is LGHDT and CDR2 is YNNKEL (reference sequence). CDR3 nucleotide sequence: TGTGCCAGCAGCCAAGCGCCTGGACAGGCCGCGGCCTACGAGCAGTACTTC. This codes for CASSQAPGQAAAYEQYF.

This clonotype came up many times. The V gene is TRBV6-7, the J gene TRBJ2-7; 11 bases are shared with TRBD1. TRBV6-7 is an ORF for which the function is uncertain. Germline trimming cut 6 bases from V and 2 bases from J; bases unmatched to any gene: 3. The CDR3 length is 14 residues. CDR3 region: CASSWGQGAYEQYF. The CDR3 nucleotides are TGTGCCAGCAGCTGGGGACAGGGGGCCTACGAGCAGTACTTC.

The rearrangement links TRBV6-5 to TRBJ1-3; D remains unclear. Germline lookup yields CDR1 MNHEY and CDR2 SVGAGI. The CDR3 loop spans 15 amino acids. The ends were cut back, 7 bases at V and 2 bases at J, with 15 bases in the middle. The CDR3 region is CASILRFTPGNTIYF. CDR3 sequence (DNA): TGTGCCAGCATCCTCCGTTTCACTCCTGGAAACACCATATATTTT.

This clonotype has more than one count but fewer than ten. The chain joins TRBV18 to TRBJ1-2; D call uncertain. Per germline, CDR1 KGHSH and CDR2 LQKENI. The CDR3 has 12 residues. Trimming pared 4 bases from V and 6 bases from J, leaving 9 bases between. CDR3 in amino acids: CASSQADDGYTF. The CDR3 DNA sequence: TGTGCCAGCTCACAAGCCGACGATGGCTACACCTTC.

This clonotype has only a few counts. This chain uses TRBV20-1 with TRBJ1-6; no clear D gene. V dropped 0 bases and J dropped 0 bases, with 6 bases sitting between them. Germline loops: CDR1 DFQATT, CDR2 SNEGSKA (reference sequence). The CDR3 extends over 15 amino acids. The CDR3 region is CSAREYSSYNSPLHF. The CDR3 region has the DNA TGCAGTGCTAGAGAGTACAGCTCCTATAATTCACCCCTCCACTTT.

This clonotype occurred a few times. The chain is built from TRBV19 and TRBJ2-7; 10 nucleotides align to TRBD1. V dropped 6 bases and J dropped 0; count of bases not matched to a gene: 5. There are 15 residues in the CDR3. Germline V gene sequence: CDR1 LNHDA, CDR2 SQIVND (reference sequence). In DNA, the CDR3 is TGTGCCAGTAGCACCCGGGACAGGGGCTCCTACGAGCAGTACTTC. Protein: CASSTRDRGSYEQYF.

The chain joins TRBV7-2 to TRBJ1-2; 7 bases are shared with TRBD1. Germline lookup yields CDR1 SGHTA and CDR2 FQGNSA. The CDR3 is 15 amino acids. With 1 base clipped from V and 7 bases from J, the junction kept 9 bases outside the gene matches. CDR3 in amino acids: CASSLGGGRDGGYTF. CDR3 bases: TGTGCCAGCAGCTTAGGAGGGGGCAGGGACGGTGGCTACACCTTC.

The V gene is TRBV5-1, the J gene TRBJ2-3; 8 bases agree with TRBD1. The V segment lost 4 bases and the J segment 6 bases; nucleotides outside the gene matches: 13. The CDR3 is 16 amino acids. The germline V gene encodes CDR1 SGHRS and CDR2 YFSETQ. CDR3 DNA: TGCGCCAGCAGCCCGTTCCTCCAGGGGGCCACGGATACGCAGTATTTT. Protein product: CASSPFLQGATDTQYF.

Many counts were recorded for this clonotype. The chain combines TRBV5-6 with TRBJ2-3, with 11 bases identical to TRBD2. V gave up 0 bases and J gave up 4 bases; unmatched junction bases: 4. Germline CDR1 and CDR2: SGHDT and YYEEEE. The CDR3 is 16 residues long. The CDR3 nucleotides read TGTGCCAGCAGCTTGGACCGACTAGCGGGGTCAGATACGCAGTATTTT. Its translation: CASSLDRLAGSDTQYF.

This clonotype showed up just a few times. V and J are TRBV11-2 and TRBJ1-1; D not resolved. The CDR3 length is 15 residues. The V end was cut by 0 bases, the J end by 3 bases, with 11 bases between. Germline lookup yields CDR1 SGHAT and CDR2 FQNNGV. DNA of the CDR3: TGTGCCAGCAGCTTAGAGTCCGGGTATCACACTGAAGCTTTCTTT. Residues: CASSLESGYHTEAFF. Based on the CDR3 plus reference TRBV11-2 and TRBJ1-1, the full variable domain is EAGVAQSPRYKIIEKRQSVAFWCNPISGHATLYWYQQILGQGPKLLIQFQNNGVVDDSQLPKDRFSAERLKGVDSTLKIQPAKLEDSAVYLCASSLESGYHTEAFFGQGTRLTVV.

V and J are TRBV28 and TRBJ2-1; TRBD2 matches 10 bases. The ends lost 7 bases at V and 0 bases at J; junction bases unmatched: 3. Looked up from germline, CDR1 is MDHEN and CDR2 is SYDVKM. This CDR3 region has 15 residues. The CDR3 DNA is TGTGCCAGCACCGAGCGGGGGGGCTCCTACAATGAGCAGTTCTTC. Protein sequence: CASTERGGSYNEQFF.

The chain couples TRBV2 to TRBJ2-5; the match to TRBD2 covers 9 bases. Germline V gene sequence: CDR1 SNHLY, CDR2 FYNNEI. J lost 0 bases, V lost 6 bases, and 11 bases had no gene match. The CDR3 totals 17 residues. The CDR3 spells CASSPWETSGYQETQYF. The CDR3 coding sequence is TGTGCCAGCAGCCCATGGGAAACTAGCGGGTACCAAGAGACCCAGTACTTC.

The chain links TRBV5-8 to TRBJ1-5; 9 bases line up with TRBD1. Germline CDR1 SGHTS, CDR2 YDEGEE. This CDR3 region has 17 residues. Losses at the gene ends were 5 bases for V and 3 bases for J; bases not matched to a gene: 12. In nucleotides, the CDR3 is TGTGCCAGCAGACCACAAGCGGGACAGGGATTCAATCAGCCCCAGCATTTT. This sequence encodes CASRPQAGQGFNQPQHF.

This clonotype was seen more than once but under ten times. CDR3 region: CSVITGTTSYEQYF. The CDR3 DNA is TGCAGTGTCATAACCGGGACTACCTCCTACGAGCAGTACTTC. The chain combines TRBV20-1 with TRBJ2-7, with 7 bases that match TRBD2. Unmatched junction bases numbered 9, after V lost 7 bases and J lost 0 bases. In germline, CDR1 is DFQATT, CDR2 SNEGSKA (reference sequence). CDR3 length: 14 residues.

This CDR3 is CASSLGLGTFYNEQFF. CDR3 DNA sequence: TGTGCCAGCAGCTTAGGTCTCGGGACGTTTTACAATGAGCAGTTCTTC. This chain uses TRBV7-2 with TRBJ2-1, with D possibly called TRBD1 or TRBD2 (5 bases each). Germline CDR1 is SGHTA and CDR2 is FQGNSA. The CDR3 contains 16 residues. Trimming took 1 base from V and 4 from J, leaving 14 bases between them.

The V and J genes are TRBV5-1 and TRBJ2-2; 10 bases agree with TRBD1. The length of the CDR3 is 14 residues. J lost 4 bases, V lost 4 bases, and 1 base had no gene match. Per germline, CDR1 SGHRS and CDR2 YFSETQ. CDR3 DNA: TGCGCCAGCAGCAGGACAGGGGGCACCGGGGAGCTGTTTTTT. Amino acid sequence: CASSRTGGTGELFF.

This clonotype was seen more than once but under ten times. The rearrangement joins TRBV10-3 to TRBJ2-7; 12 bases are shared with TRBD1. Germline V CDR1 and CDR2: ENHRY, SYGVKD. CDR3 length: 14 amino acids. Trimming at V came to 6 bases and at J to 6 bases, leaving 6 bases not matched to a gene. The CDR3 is CAISSGTGGVEQYF. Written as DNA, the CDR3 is TGTGCCATCAGCTCCGGGACAGGGGGCGTCGAGCAGTACTTC.

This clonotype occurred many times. Here the CDR3 DNA reads TGCAGCACAAACCGGGACGCGTCTAACTATGGCTACACCTTC. This gives the protein CSTNRDASNYGYTF. V gene TRBV29-1 combines with J gene TRBJ1-2; TRBD1 might be the D (5 bases). Trimming stripped 8 bases from V and 0 bases from J, with 16 bases between. The CDR3 sequence is 14 residues long. CDR1 and CDR2 from the germline V gene are SQVTM and ANQGSEA.